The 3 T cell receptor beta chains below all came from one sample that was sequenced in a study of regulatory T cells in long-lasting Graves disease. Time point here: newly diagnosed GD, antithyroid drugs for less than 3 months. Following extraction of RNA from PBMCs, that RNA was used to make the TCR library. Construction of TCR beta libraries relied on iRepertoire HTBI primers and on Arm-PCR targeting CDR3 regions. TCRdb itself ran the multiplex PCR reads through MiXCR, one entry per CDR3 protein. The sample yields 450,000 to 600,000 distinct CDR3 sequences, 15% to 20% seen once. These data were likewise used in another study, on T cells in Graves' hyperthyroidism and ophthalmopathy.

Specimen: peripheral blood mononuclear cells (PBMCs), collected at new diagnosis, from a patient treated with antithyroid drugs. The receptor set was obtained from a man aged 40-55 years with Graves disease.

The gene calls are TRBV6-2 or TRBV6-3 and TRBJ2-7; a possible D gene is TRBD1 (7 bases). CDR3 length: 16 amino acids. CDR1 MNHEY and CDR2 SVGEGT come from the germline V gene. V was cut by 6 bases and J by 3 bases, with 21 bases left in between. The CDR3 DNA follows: TGTGCCAGCAGGATTGCGTCAGGGGGGACTGTCTACGAGCAGTACTTC. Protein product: CASRIASGGTVYEQYF.

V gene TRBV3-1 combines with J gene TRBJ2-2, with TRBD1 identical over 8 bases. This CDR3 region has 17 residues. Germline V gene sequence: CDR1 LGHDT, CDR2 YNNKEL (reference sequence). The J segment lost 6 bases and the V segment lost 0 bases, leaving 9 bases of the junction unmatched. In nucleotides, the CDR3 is TGTGCCAGCAGCCAAGAACGCAGGGGGCCTCCGTCCGGGGAGCTGTTTTTT. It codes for CASSQERRGPPSGELFF.

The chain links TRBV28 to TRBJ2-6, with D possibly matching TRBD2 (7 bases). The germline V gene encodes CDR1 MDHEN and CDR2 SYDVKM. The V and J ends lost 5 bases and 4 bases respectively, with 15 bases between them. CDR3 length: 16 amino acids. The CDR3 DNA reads TGTGCCAGCAGTCCTTGGGGGGGGCCCGGGGCCAACGTCCTGACTTTC. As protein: CASSPWGGPGANVLTF.